This TCR beta chain was sequenced during a study of blood T cells in healthy people across ages. The CDR3 spans 14 residues. Germline loops: CDR1 SNHLY, CDR2 FYNNEI. Trimming cost V 7 bases and J 2 bases; bases outside gene matches: 7. For the second PCR, which ran for about 6 to 12 cycles, a sample-barcoded 5' primer and a J-beta primer mix were used. TCRdb reprocessed the 5' RACE reads with MiXCR, giving one entry per CDR3 protein. The table lists around 320,000 distinct CDR3 sequences, 25% to 30% of them singletons. Investigators took about 9.2 milliliters of peripheral blood from every donor. This clonotype was counted between two and nine times.

This receptor was taken from a woman aged 70-85 years in good health. The sequenced sample consisted of blood. The chain recombines TRBV2 with TRBJ2-5, with 7 bases fitting TRBD2. The CDR3 DNA reads TGTGCCAGCACAGCGGGACCCTTACAAGAGACCCAGTACTTC. The encoded protein is CASTAGPLQETQYF. Full variable domain (rest looked up from reference TRBV2 and TRBJ2-5): EPEVTQTPSHQVTQMGQEVILRCVPISNHLYFYWYRQILGQKVEFLVSFYNNEISEKSEIFDDQFSVERPDGSNFTLKIRSTKLEDSAMYFCASTAGPLQETQYFGPGTRLLVL.